The rows below give T cell receptor beta chains drawn from one sample of a study of cytomegalovirus exposure and HLA in healthy donors. Clones were sequenced by immunoSEQ multiplex PCR, and TCRdb holds only the in-frame ones, with some missing. The table has about 190,000 clones, 85% to 90% seen once. Sequenced sample: PBMCs. These receptors were collected from a woman between 18 and 29 years old in good health and CMV-seronegative. Each CDR3 is given with its conserved first and last residue. Each record gives: clone size, CDR3 length, V gene, J gene, D gene, CDR3 DNA, CDR3 protein. A D gene is named only where the DNA matches it firmly. Clone size is not always given. Where it is, it says once, few, many or a class for expanded clones.

.	18	TRBV9	TRBJ2-3	TRBD2	TGTGCCAGCAGCGTATTATCTGCAGCGGGGGGGCCCGGGGATACGCAGTATTTT	CASSVLSAAGGPGDTQYF
.	15	TRBV19	TRBJ1-1	TRBD1	TGTGCCAGTAGTCTGTTAGACAGGGTCGGCACTGAAGCTTTCTTT	CASSLLDRVGTEAFF
.	14	TRBV5-8	TRBJ2-3	TRBD1	TGTGCCAGCAGCTTTGACAGGGCAACAGATACGCAGTATTTT	CASSFDRATDTQYF
.	14	TRBV19	TRBJ1-1	.	TGTGCCACCCGAGTCGGGACTTTTAACACTGAAGCTTTCTTT	CATRVGTFNTEAFF
once	17	TRBV4-2	TRBJ2-1	TRBD2	TGTGCCAGCAGCCAAGATGCACTAGCGGTCGGGACGGATGAGCAGTTCTTC	CASSQDALAVGTDEQFF
.	14	TRBV9	TRBJ1-3	.	TGTGCCAGCAGCGTAGGTGCAGGCGGAAACACCATATATTTT	CASSVGAGGNTIYF
.	13	TRBV28	TRBJ1-2	TRBD1	TGTGCCAGCAGGGCGCAGGGGGCGGAGGGCTACACCTTC	CASRAQGAEGYTF
.	15	TRBV4-1	TRBJ2-1	TRBD1	TGCGCCAGCAGCCAAACGGACAGGGTCTACAATGAGCAGTTCTTC	CASSQTDRVYNEQFF
.	13	TRBV9	TRBJ2-3	.	TGTGCCAGCAGCAACCACAACACAGATACGCAGTATTTT	CASSNHNTDTQYF
.	18	TRBV4-1	TRBJ1-4	TRBD1	TGCGCCAGCAGCCTCCAGTCACCCACGGGACAGGTTAATGAAAAACTGTTTTTT	CASSLQSPTGQVNEKLFF
.	15	TRBV11-2	TRBJ2-4	.	TGTGCCAGCAGCTACGGGGTTAGAGCCAAAAACATTCAGTACTTC	CASSYGVRAKNIQYF
few	15	TRBV6-1	TRBJ2-7	TRBD1	TGTGCCAGCAGTCCCCGACAGGGGGCGAGGAACGAGCAGTACTTC	CASSPRQGARNEQYF
.	12	TRBV11-3	TRBJ2-1	TRBD1	TGTGCCAGCAGCCGGGACAGCAATGAGCAGTTCTTC	CASSRDSNEQFF
.	13	TRBV5-5	TRBJ2-7	TRBD1	TGTGCCAGCAGGACACAGGGGACGTACGAGCAGTACTTC	CASRTQGTYEQYF
.	15	TRBV4-3	TRBJ2-7	TRBD1	TGCGCCAGCAGCCAATCGACAGGGGGCATTGACGAGCAGTACTTC	CASSQSTGGIDEQYF
once	12	TRBV30	TRBJ1-2	.	TGTGCCTGGAGTTTAACGGGGTACGGCTACACCTTC	CAWSLTGYGYTF
.	15	TRBV5-1	TRBJ1-2	.	TGCGCCAGCCGCAGGGCGTATATGCCTAACTATGGCTACACCTTC	CASRRAYMPNYGYTF
.	14	TRBV18	TRBJ1-1	.	TGTGCCAGCTCACCACCGGGAGGGAACACTGAAGCTTTCTTT	CASSPPGGNTEAFF
.	16	TRBV4-3	TRBJ2-1	TRBD2	TGCGCCAGCAGCCAAGAGGAGCGGGGGGGGTACAATGAGCAGTTCTTC	CASSQEERGGYNEQFF
few	15	TRBV5-5	TRBJ1-2	TRBD1	TGTGCCAGCAGCTCCCAAATAGACAGGGTCTATGGCTACACCTTC	CASSSQIDRVYGYTF
.	14	TRBV5-1	TRBJ2-1	TRBD1	TGCGCCAGCAGCTTGGGGACAGGGGGCAATGAGCAGTTCTTC	CASSLGTGGNEQFF
once	14	TRBV4-3	TRBJ2-1	TRBD2	TGCGCCAGCAGTGACTCCGGGACTAGCGGTGAGCAGTTCTTC	CASSDSGTSGEQFF
few	16	TRBV5-4	TRBJ2-7	.	TGTGCCAGCAGCTTGTTTCCAGGGAAGGGTTCCTACGAGCAGTACTTC	CASSLFPGKGSYEQYF
few	12	TRBV2	TRBJ1-1	.	TGTGCCAGCAGTCAACAGGGCCCTGAAGCTTTCTTT	CASSQQGPEAFF
.	17	TRBV5-1	TRBJ2-3	TRBD2	TGCGCCAGCAGCTTGGGGGGACTAGCGGGGGTCACAGATACGCAGTATTTT	CASSLGGLAGVTDTQYF
once	15	TRBV9	TRBJ1-2	.	TGTGCCAGCAGCGTTACGACAGGAGCTACCTATGGCTACACCTTC	CASSVTTGATYGYTF
.	15	TRBV9	TRBJ2-1	TRBD1	TGTGCCAGCAGCGTGTCGGCAGGGGGCATATATGAGCAGTTCTTC	CASSVSAGGIYEQFF
.	14	TRBV29-1	TRBJ2-1	TRBD1	TGCAGCGTGCAACAGGGGACCTCCTACAATGAGCAGTTCTTC	CSVQQGTSYNEQFF
.	14	TRBV11-3	TRBJ2-7	.	TGTGCCAGCAGCTTAGATGGGTCTAGTTTGGAGCAGTACTTC	CASSLDGSSLEQYF
.	14	TRBV19	TRBJ2-7	.	TGTGCCAGTAGTATAGGGGCTGAATCCTACGAGCAGTACTTC	CASSIGAESYEQYF
.	14	TRBV5-6	TRBJ2-7	.	TGTGCCAGCAGCTTCCCGACAGACCCCTACGAGCAGTACTTC	CASSFPTDPYEQYF
.	16	TRBV7-7	TRBJ2-5	TRBD1	TGTGCTAGCAGCTTAGGTCCAGGACAGGGGAGAGAGACCCAGTACTTC	CASSLGPGQGRETQYF
.	17	TRBV19	TRBJ2-2	.	TGTGCCAGTAGTCCCGGCGCAGGGATTAGGGTCACCGGGGAGCTGTTTTTT	CASSPGAGIRVTGELFF
.	15	TRBV5-1	TRBJ2-7	.	TGCGCCAGCAGCCACCGGGGGGGACAGTCCTACGAGCAGTACTTC	CASSHRGGQSYEQYF
once	14	TRBV7-9	TRBJ1-2	.	TGTGCCAGCAGCTCCGGTGGAGCTCTCTATGGCTACACCTTC	CASSSGGALYGYTF
.	13	TRBV30	TRBJ1-2	TRBD1	TGTGCCTGGAGTGTAGGGACAGGGGGTGGCTACACCTTC	CAWSVGTGGGYTF
.	17	TRBV4-1	TRBJ1-5	.	TGCGCCAGCAGCCCGTCGGGGGGGGGCTATAGCAATCAGCCCCAGCATTTT	CASSPSGGGYSNQPQHF
.	14	TRBV5-4	TRBJ2-1	TRBD2	TGTGCCAGCAGCCCCGGACTAGCGGGCAATGAGCAGTTCTTC	CASSPGLAGNEQFF
.	18	TRBV9	TRBJ2-1	TRBD2	TGTGCCAGCAGCGTAGGGACCTGGACTAGCGGGAGGTTCAATGAGCAGTTCTTC	CASSVGTWTSGRFNEQFF
.	14	TRBV7-2	TRBJ1-1	.	TGTGCCAGCAGCAAGGACATCTCGAACACTGAAGCTTTCTTT	CASSKDISNTEAFF
.	16	TRBV7-9	TRBJ2-7	.	TGTGCCAGCAGCTCTTTTAGGGACTCTATTACCTACGAGCAGTACTTC	CASSSFRDSITYEQYF
.	15	TRBV11-2	TRBJ2-2	TRBD1	TGTGCCAGCAGCTTCAGGGGGCTAAACACCGGGGAGCTGTTTTTT	CASSFRGLNTGELFF